The 30 T cell receptor beta chains presented below share a single source sample, sequenced in a study of cytomegalovirus exposure and HLA in healthy donors. The PCR employed 60 Vbeta primers together with 13 Jbeta primers. Generated by immunoSEQ multiplex PCR, the TCRdb table keeps only in-frame clones and is missing some. Across 95,000 to 150,000 clones, the top ten clones capture over 2% of the sample. Source material: PBMCs. The source is a man in his forties in good health and CMV-seronegative.

The chain uses TRBV6-5 and TRBJ1-4; D is ambiguous. This CDR3 is built from 13 residues. With 6 bases removed from V and 8 bases from J, the gap between germline ends came to 13 bases. Germline CDR1 and CDR2: MNHEY and SVGAGI. CDR3 protein: CASSEPVTEKLFF. The CDR3 nucleotides are TGTGCCAGCAGCGAGCCGGTAACCGAAAAACTGTTTTTT.

The rearrangement joins TRBV19 to TRBJ1-2; D is perhaps TRBD1 (6 bases). Germline CDR1 reads LNHDA; CDR2 reads SQIVND (reference sequence). This CDR3 is 15 amino acids long. The V end lost 2 bases, the J end lost 2 bases, and 12 bases lay between the germline ends. The CDR3 DNA reads TGTGCCAGTAGTATAATGCGGGGGCCAAACTATGGCTACACCTTC. Encoded protein: CASSIMRGPNYGYTF.

The V and J genes are TRBV11-3 and TRBJ2-2; the D is unclear. Germline V gives CDR1 SGHNT, CDR2 YENEEA. The CDR3 extends over 13 amino acids. V was cut by 4 bases and J by 6 bases, with 9 bases left in between. The CDR3 is CASSSFGPGELFF. The DNA for the CDR3 is TGTGCCAGCAGCTCCTTTGGGCCCGGGGAGCTGTTTTTT.

The genes are TRBV6-6 and TRBJ1-2, with 8 bases that match TRBD1. Germline V gene sequence: CDR1 MNHNY, CDR2 SVGAGI (reference sequence). The CDR3 totals 13 residues. After removal of 6 bases from V and 7 bases from J, the junction contained 7 bases not matched to a gene. The CDR3 loop reads CASRTRDRSGYTF. CDR3 bases: TGTGCCAGCAGGACCCGGGACAGGAGTGGCTACACCTTC.

The chain has TRBV7-9 and TRBJ1-1; 9 nucleotides align to TRBD1. With V trimmed by 3 bases and J by 5 bases, 7 bases remained unmatched. CDR1 and CDR2 (germline): SEHNR, FQNEAQ (reference sequence). The CDR3 contains 15 residues. CDR3 residues: CASSFSGQGQTEAFF. CDR3 DNA: TGTGCCAGCAGCTTCTCGGGACAGGGTCAAACTGAAGCTTTCTTT.

This chain joins TRBV6-5 and TRBJ2-7; TRBD1 matches at 10 bases. V shed 5 bases and J 5 bases; nucleotides not matched to a gene: 3. The CDR3 contains 13 residues. Germline CDR1 MNHEY, CDR2 SVGAGI. CDR3 residues: CASSPGTGDEQYF. The DNA of the CDR3 is TGTGCCAGCAGTCCCGGGACAGGGGACGAGCAGTACTTC.

J is TRBJ2-7 and V is TRBV7-6; 7 bases are a match to TRBD1. Germline CDR1 SGHVS, CDR2 FNYEAQ. The CDR3 totals 12 residues. After removal of 5 bases from V and 10 bases from J, the junction contained 8 bases not matched to a gene. The CDR3 sequence: CASSHGQDRQYF. CDR3 bases: TGTGCCAGCAGCCATGGACAGGACCGTCAGTACTTC.

The CDR3 DNA sequence: TGTGCCTGGAGTGGGGACAGGAAGACCCAGTACTTC. Encoded protein: CAWSGDRKTQYF. The gene calls are TRBV30 and TRBJ2-5; 8 bases are a match to TRBD1. Germline values: CDR1 GTSNPN, CDR2 SVGIG (reference sequence). Losses at the gene ends were 1 base for V and 6 bases for J; bases not matched to a gene: 1. This CDR3 has 12 residues.

The J gene is TRBJ2-2, the V gene TRBV5-1, with D possibly TRBD1 on 6 matching bases. The V gene's germline CDR1 is SGHRS and CDR2 YFSETQ. The CDR3 extends over 16 amino acids. The V and J ends lost 2 bases and 4 bases respectively, with 15 bases between them. The CDR3 region is CASSFGRGAGTGELFF. The CDR3 DNA reads TGCGCCAGCAGCTTTGGCAGGGGCGCTGGCACCGGGGAGCTGTTTTTT.

The V call is TRBV5-4, the J call TRBJ2-3; D is undetermined. This CDR3 has 12 residues. V was clipped by 2 bases and J by 4 bases, with 5 bases between them. The germline CDR1 and CDR2 sequences are SGHNT and YYREEE (reference sequence). The CDR3 loop reads CASSLSSDTQYF. The CDR3 DNA reads as TGTGCCAGCAGCTTAAGCTCAGATACGCAGTATTTT.

The rearrangement links TRBV6-1 to TRBJ2-7; D might be TRBD2 (5 bases). V was pared by 3 bases and J by 0 bases, with 21 bases between. Germline assignment: CDR1 MNHNS and CDR2 SASEGT. The CDR3 extends over 18 amino acids. CDR3 sequence: CASSDLGGGRWGSYEQYF. Here the CDR3 DNA reads TGTGCCAGCAGTGATTTGGGTGGCGGGCGGTGGGGCTCCTACGAGCAGTACTTC.

The gene calls are TRBV7-9 and TRBJ2-5; D remains unclear. This CDR3 region has 15 residues. V lost 4 bases to trimming and J lost 4 bases, with 16 bases between them. Germline V gene data show CDR1 as SEHNR and CDR2 as FQNEAQ (reference sequence). As DNA, the CDR3 is TGTGCCAGCAGCTCCCTGTTTCCTGGAGCAGAGACCCAGTACTTC. Protein: CASSSLFPGAETQYF.

The V gene is TRBV19, the J gene TRBJ1-2; 8 nucleotides align to TRBD1. Germline assignment: CDR1 LNHDA and CDR2 SQIVND (reference sequence). Trimming removed 6 bases from V and 6 bases from J; junction bases left unmatched: 6. The CDR3 runs 13 residues. In DNA form, the CDR3 reads TGTGCCAGTAGCACAGGGGGGCGGGATGGCTACACCTTC. It specifies CASSTGGRDGYTF.

The J gene is TRBJ2-1, the V gene TRBV27; D possibly corresponds to TRBD2 (6 bases). Germline-derived CDR1 and CDR2 are MNHEY and SMNVEV (reference sequence). With 0 bases removed from V and 6 bases from J, the gap between germline ends came to 15 bases. This CDR3 region has 16 residues. CDR3 nucleotide sequence: TGTGCCAGCAGTTTATCGTGGGGGGAGTCCCCCAATGAGCAGTTCTTC. Its translation is CASSLSWGESPNEQFF.

The rearrangement uses TRBV30 and TRBJ1-1; D perhaps matches TRBD1 (5 bases). The CDR3 totals 13 residues. V was clipped by 0 bases and J by 0 bases, with 5 bases between them. The V gene's germline CDR1 is GTSNPN and CDR2 SVGIG (reference sequence). The CDR3 sequence: CAWSVGLNTEAFF. The DNA of the CDR3 is TGTGCCTGGAGTGTGGGGCTGAACACTGAAGCTTTCTTT. The variable domain in full, completed from reference TRBV30 and TRBJ1-1, reads SQTIHQWPATLVQPVGSPLSLECTVEGTSNPNLYWYRQAAGRGLQLLFYSVGIGQISSEVPQNLSASRPQDRQFILSSKKLLLSDSGFYLCAWSVGLNTEAFFGQGTRLTVV.

The chain links TRBV19 to TRBJ1-4, with D uncertain. Germline V lookup: CDR1 LNHDA, CDR2 SQIVND (reference sequence). The V end was cut by 3 bases, the J end by 3 bases, with 5 bases between. The CDR3 length is 13 residues. DNA of the CDR3: TGTGCCAGTAGTATGAGATCTAATGAAAAACTGTTTTTT. It translates to CASSMRSNEKLFF.

The V call is TRBV13, the J call TRBJ1-1; D remains unclear. The V gene's germline CDR1 is PRHDT and CDR2 FYEKMQ (reference sequence). Trimming took off 0 bases at V and 0 bases at J, with 8 bases between the two ends. The CDR3 sequence is 15 residues long. The CDR3 DNA reads TGTGCCAGCAGCTTAGGCCCGGAGTTGAACACTGAAGCTTTCTTT. Its translation: CASSLGPELNTEAFF.

This chain joins TRBV9 and TRBJ2-7; the match to TRBD2 covers 12 bases. J lost 6 bases, V lost 3 bases, and 10 bases had no gene match. In germline, CDR1 is SGDLS, CDR2 YYNGEE. This CDR3 is 16 amino acids long. The CDR3 DNA sequence: TGTGCCAGCAGCGCCGCAGGGGCTAGCGGGAGGGCCGAGCAGTACTTC. Protein product: CASSAAGASGRAEQYF.

This sequence joins TRBV5-1 and TRBJ2-6; D unclear. The CDR3 spans 16 residues. Germline-derived CDR1 and CDR2 are SGHRS and YFSETQ. V was pared by 3 bases and J by 2 bases, with 12 bases between. In nucleotides, the CDR3 is TGCGCCAGCAGCTCGAGTCCCGCCCCTGGGGCCAACGTCCTGACTTTC. It codes for CASSSSPAPGANVLTF. Filled out from reference TRBV5-1 and TRBJ2-6, the complete variable domain reads KAGVTQTPRYLIKTRGQQVTLSCSPISGHRSVSWYQQTPGQGLQFLFEYFSETQRNKGNFPGRFSGRQFSNSRSEMNVSTLELGDSALYLCASSSSPAPGANVLTFGAGSRLTVL.

V is TRBV19 and J is TRBJ2-2, with TRBD2 identical over 10 bases. CDR3 size: 14 residues. Trimming at V came to 5 bases and at J to 4 bases, leaving 1 base not matched to a gene. Looked up from germline, CDR1 is LNHDA and CDR2 is SQIVND (reference sequence). CDR3 coding DNA: TGTGCCAGTAGTCGGACTAGCGGCACCGGGGAGCTGTTTTTT. Encoded protein: CASSRTSGTGELFF.

Worth noting for this clone: This sample includes further DNA sequences coding for the same CDR3. CDR3 bases: TGTGCCAGCAGTTTCTTACGGGAGGGGGCCTACAATGAGCAGTTCTTC. Amino acid sequence: CASSFLREGAYNEQFF. The chain recombines TRBV27 with TRBJ2-1; TRBD2 agrees at 8 bases. Germline loops: CDR1 MNHEY, CDR2 SMNVEV (reference sequence). V lost 3 bases, J lost 2 bases, and 6 bases stayed unmatched. CDR3 length: 16 amino acids.

V is TRBV5-4 and J is TRBJ1-2; perhaps TRBD1 as D (5 bases). The germline gives CDR1 SGHNT, CDR2 YYREEE (reference sequence). The CDR3 has 14 residues. V lost 0 bases and J lost 1, with 7 bases in between. The CDR3 DNA follows: TGTGCCAGCAGCTTGGCGGGGGTTAACTATGGCTACACCTTC. Its translation is CASSLAGVNYGYTF.

This chain joins TRBV4-1 and TRBJ2-3; no firm D call. CDR1 and CDR2 (germline): MGHRA, YSYEKL. The CDR3 length is 12 residues. Trimming stripped 4 bases from V and 4 bases from J, with 6 bases between. The CDR3 loop reads CASSPLSDTQYF. CDR3 in DNA: TGCGCCAGCAGCCCCCTTTCAGATACGCAGTATTTT.

This chain links TRBV28 with TRBJ1-2; 11 nucleotides match TRBD1. Trimming cost V 11 bases and J 4 bases; bases outside gene matches: 9. The germline CDR1 and CDR2 sequences are MDHEN and SYDVKM. CDR3 length: 14 residues. CDR3 sequence (DNA): TGTGCCGTCCGGGGGACAGGGGGTTTCTATGGCTACACCTTC. The encoded protein is CAVRGTGGFYGYTF.

The chain employs TRBV4-1 and TRBJ2-2, with D unclear. Germline values: CDR1 MGHRA, CDR2 YSYEKL. V lost 1 base, J lost 3 bases, and 15 bases lay in between. The CDR3 consists of 17 residues. CDR3 protein: CASSQGGFTADTGELFF. The CDR3 coding sequence is TGCGCCAGCAGCCAAGGAGGATTCACCGCGGACACCGGGGAGCTGTTTTTT.

The chain joins TRBV10-1 to TRBJ1-1, with TRBD1 as a possible D gene (6 bases). This CDR3 is built from 14 residues. Between the trimmed V and J ends, which lost 5 bases and 3 bases, there was a span of 13 bases. Germline CDR1 and CDR2: WNHNN and SYGVQD (reference sequence). The CDR3 nucleotides read TGCGCCAGCAGTCTACAGGGAGTTGACACTGAAGCTTTCTTT. Translated: CASSLQGVDTEAFF.

The V gene is TRBV18, the J gene TRBJ1-3; no definite D call. Deletions cut 3 bases from V and 0 bases from J, with 12 bases between. CDR1 and CDR2 from the germline V gene are KGHSH and LQKENI. This CDR3 comprises 16 residues. CDR3 amino acids: CASSPKDGNSGNTIYF. For the CDR3, the DNA is TGTGCCAGCTCACCGAAGGACGGGAACTCTGGAAACACCATATATTTT.

This chain connects TRBV9 to TRBJ1-1, with TRBD1 matching 8 bases. The CDR3 loop spans 14 amino acids. V lost 3 bases, J lost 4 bases, and 5 bases stayed unmatched. Germline V gene sequence: CDR1 SGDLS, CDR2 YYNGEE. CDR3: CASSGGQGGTEAFF. DNA of the CDR3: TGTGCCAGCAGCGGCGGACAGGGAGGCACTGAAGCTTTCTTT.

This chain joins TRBV28 and TRBJ2-5, with 12 nucleotides matching TRBD1. CDR3 length: 17 amino acids. Germline V lookup: CDR1 MDHEN, CDR2 SYDVKM. V gave up 4 bases and J gave up 5 bases; unmatched junction bases: 11. The CDR3 DNA reads as TGTGCCAGCAGTTACGCCCAGGGACAGGGGGCCTGGGAGACCCAGTACTTC. Its protein product is CASSYAQGQGAWETQYF.

This sequence joins TRBV29-1 and TRBJ2-2; D unresolved. Deletions cut 2 bases from V and 1 base from J, with 8 bases between. The CDR3 length is 14 residues. Germline lookup yields CDR1 SQVTM and CDR2 ANQGSEA. CDR3 DNA: TGCAGCGTTGAACCGGCAGGGAACACCGGGGAGCTGTTTTTT. Translated: CSVEPAGNTGELFF.